These 20 T cell receptor beta chains were sequenced from one sample in a study of T-cell memory formation after mild COVID-19. TCRdb reanalysed the 5' RACE reads using MiXCR and keeps one entry per CDR3 protein. This repertoire shows about 300,000 distinct CDR3 sequences, roughly 21% found once; its top ten account for under 25%. Material for sequencing was PBMCs or a T cell subset sorted from them (not recorded which). All receptors derive from a man younger than 35 who had mild COVID-19 (a few samples of this study predate the infection). Cell type and time point are not known.

This clonotype turned up a few times. The chain has TRBV18 and TRBJ2-3, with 9 bases that match TRBD1. The CDR3 is 14 amino acids. Per the germline V gene, CDR1 is KGHSH and CDR2 is LQKENI. The J segment lost 5 bases and the V segment lost 3 bases, leaving 3 bases of the junction unmatched. CDR3 bases: TGTGCCAGCTCACCCCAGGACAGGGGAGATACGCAGTATTTT. It encodes CASSPQDRGDTQYF.

DNA of the CDR3: TGTGCCAGCAGTTCCCGGACAGGGGTGAGTGCTGAAGCTTTCTTT. This gives the protein CASSSRTGVSAEAFF. The gene calls are TRBV7-2 and TRBJ1-1, with 9 bases matching TRBD1. The length of the CDR3 is 15 residues. The trim removed 6 bases at V and 6 bases at J, leaving 11 bases unmatched. Germline lookup yields CDR1 SGHTA and CDR2 FQGNSA.

The genes are TRBV6-5 and TRBJ1-4; TRBD1 matches 8 bases. J gave up 7 bases and V 6 bases, and 13 bases lay outside the gene matches. The CDR3 length is 16 residues. Per the germline V gene, CDR1 is MNHEY and CDR2 is SVGAGI. The CDR3 coding sequence is TGTGCCAGCAGACCCTCAGGGGGCGGAAATGGTGAAAAACTGTTTTTT. The encoded protein is CASRPSGGGNGEKLFF.

This clonotype has more than one count but fewer than ten. The genes are TRBV7-8 and TRBJ2-5; TRBD1 matches 8 bases. From germline, CDR1 is SGHVS and CDR2 FQNEAQ. J lost 7 bases, V lost 1 base, and 5 bases had no gene match. The CDR3 extends over 14 amino acids. The DNA of the CDR3 is TGTGCCAGCAGCTTAGGACAGGGGTCAGGGACCCAGTACTTC. It specifies CASSLGQGSGTQYF. Variable domain in full (rest from reference TRBV7-8 and TRBJ2-5): GAGVSQSPRYKVAKRGQDVALRCDPISGHVSLFWYQQALGQGPEFLTYFQNEAQLDKSGLPSDRFFAERPEGSVSTLKIQRTQQEDSAVYLCASSLGQGSGTQYFGPGTRLLVL.

Ten or more counts support this clonotype. In DNA form, the CDR3 reads TGTGCCAGCTGGAGCGGGGGGGCCGGGGAGCTGTTTTTT. It translates to CASWSGGAGELFF. The chain is built from TRBV5-4 and TRBJ2-2, with 10 bases identical to TRBD2. J lost 6 bases, V lost 7 bases, and 3 bases had no gene match. CDR1 SGHNT and CDR2 YYREEE come from the germline V gene (reference sequence). The CDR3 is made up of 13 amino acids. The complete variable domain, with remaining parts taken from reference TRBV5-4 and TRBJ2-2, reads ETGVTQSPTHLIKTRGQQVTLRCSSQSGHNTVSWYQQALGQGPQFIFQYYREEENGRGNFPPRFSGLQFPNYSSELNVNALELDDSALYLCASWSGGAGELFFGEGSRLTVL.

This clonotype turned up a few times. The chain employs TRBV20-1 and TRBJ2-7, with 9 bases fitting TRBD2. The CDR3 covers 12 residues. Looked up from germline, CDR1 is DFQATT and CDR2 is SNEGSKA (reference sequence). V shed 0 bases and J 12 bases; nucleotides not matched to a gene: 6. The CDR3 sequence: CSARDRLAGLYV. The CDR3 nucleotides are TGCAGTGCTAGAGATCGGCTAGCGGGGTTGTACGTC.

This clonotype has just a few counts. The chain combines TRBV7-9 with TRBJ2-1; TRBD2 matches at 9 bases. V dropped 3 bases and J dropped 5; count of bases not matched to a gene: 5. The CDR3 is 15 amino acids. Germline-derived CDR1 and CDR2 are SEHNR and FQNEAQ (reference sequence). The CDR3 is CASSFVAGAHNEQFF. The CDR3 DNA is TGTGCCAGCAGCTTTGTAGCGGGGGCCCACAATGAGCAGTTCTTC.

This rearrangement joins TRBV20-1 to TRBJ2-5; no clear D. The V gene lost 3 bases and the J gene lost 4 bases, with 12 bases spanning the gap. The CDR3 runs 13 residues. The germline V gene has CDR1 DFQATT and CDR2 SNEGSKA (reference sequence). CDR3 residues: CSARDPRAETQYF. CDR3 DNA: TGCAGTGCTAGGGACCCCCGGGCAGAGACCCAGTACTTC.

This clonotype was detected once. This sequence joins TRBV20-1 and TRBJ2-7; D unclear. This CDR3 has 11 residues. Germline V CDR1 and CDR2: DFQATT, SNEGSKA (reference sequence). V lost 3 bases and J lost 2, with 5 bases in between. CDR3 sequence: CSARMAYEQYF. The CDR3 DNA follows: TGCAGTGCTAGGATGGCCTACGAGCAGTACTTC.

This clonotype was recorded a few times. V is TRBV7-6 and J is TRBJ2-3; 14 nucleotides line up with TRBD2. The CDR3 has 18 residues. Germline V gene data show CDR1 as SGHVS and CDR2 as FNYEAQ. Trimming took 6 bases from V and 2 from J; bases not matched to a gene: 10. CDR3: CASSPVGLAGALTDTQYF. The CDR3, as DNA: TGTGCCAGCAGTCCCGTGGGACTAGCGGGGGCCCTCACAGATACGCAGTATTTT.

This clonotype has ten or more counts. CDR3 amino acids: CASSGTGARSQPQHF. The CDR3 DNA reads as TGTGCCAGTAGTGGGACAGGGGCGCGTAGTCAGCCCCAGCATTTT. The gene calls are TRBV19 and TRBJ1-5; 10 bases are a match to TRBD1. From germline, CDR1 is LNHDA and CDR2 SQIVND (reference sequence). Unmatched junction bases numbered 7, after V lost 5 bases and J lost 6 bases. The CDR3 covers 15 residues.

The chain recombines TRBV4-1 with TRBJ2-2; D is unresolved. Germline loops: CDR1 MGHRA, CDR2 YSYEKL. The V end lost 0 bases, the J end lost 2 bases, and 10 bases lay between the germline ends. This CDR3 is built from 16 residues. Written as DNA, the CDR3 is TGCGCCAGCAGCCAAGACTTCAGAGCTAACACCGGGGAGCTGTTTTTT. It codes for CASSQDFRANTGELFF.

This clonotype came up once. The DNA for the CDR3 is TGTGCCATCAGGTCCGAGGGGGGGACTGAAGCTTTCTTT. It specifies CAIRSEGGTEAFF. The J gene is TRBJ1-1, the V gene TRBV10-3, with D maybe TRBD1 (6 bases). There are 13 residues in the CDR3. Germline-derived CDR1 and CDR2 are ENHRY and SYGVKD. V lost 6 bases to trimming and J lost 5 bases, with 13 bases between them.

The chain links TRBV6-5 to TRBJ2-7; 10 bases are a match to TRBD1. Germline V gene data show CDR1 as MNHEY and CDR2 as SVGAGI. This CDR3 contains 16 residues. Germline trimming cut 6 bases from V and 6 bases from J; bases unmatched to any gene: 14. CDR3 sequence (DNA): TGTGCCAGCAGCCTCAGTGGGACAGGGGTTGAGGGCGAGCAGTACTTC. It codes for CASSLSGTGVEGEQYF.

This clonotype is a singleton in its sample. The genes are TRBV7-9 and TRBJ1-5; D is unclear. Trimming stripped 8 bases from V and 0 bases from J, with 8 bases between. Germline CDR1 reads SEHNR; CDR2 reads FQNEAQ (reference sequence). This CDR3 region has 13 residues. The CDR3 DNA reads TGTGCCAGCTCAGCGCGTAGCAATCAGCCCCAGCATTTT. It translates to CASSARSNQPQHF.

The chain combines TRBV6-5 with TRBJ2-7; the match to TRBD1 covers 8 bases. Germline-derived CDR1 and CDR2 are MNHEY and SVGAGI. The junction had 4 bases not matched to a gene; V was cut back by 6 bases and J by 6 bases. This CDR3 has 12 residues. In DNA, the CDR3 is TGTGCCAGCAGCGCGACAGGGGTCGAGCAGTACTTC. Its translation is CASSATGVEQYF.

This clonotype was seen repeatedly, ten times or more. The V call is TRBV7-9, the J call TRBJ1-2; 8 bases are a match to TRBD1. V shed 3 bases, J shed 8 bases, and the junction held 8 bases outside the gene matches. Per germline, CDR1 SEHNR and CDR2 FQNEAQ (reference sequence). The CDR3 is 14 residues long. In nucleotides, the CDR3 is TGTGCCAGCAGCTTTCTCTGGACAGGGTCGGGCTACACCTTC. Translation gives CASSFLWTGSGYTF. The whole variable domain, remainder taken from reference TRBV7-9 and TRBJ1-2, is DTGVSQNPRHKITKRGQNVTFRCDPISEHNRLYWYRQTLGQGPEFLTYFQNEAQLEKSRLLSDRFSAERPKGSFSTLEIQRTEQGDSAMYLCASSFLWTGSGYTFGSGTRLTVV.

The V call is TRBV18, the J call TRBJ2-5; D not certain. Germline CDR1 KGHSH, CDR2 LQKENI. The CDR3 has 14 residues. Between the trimmed V and J ends, which lost 0 bases and 2 bases, there was a span of 7 bases. CDR3 sequence (DNA): TGTGCCAGCTCACCACCACGCCAGCAAGAGACCCAGTACTTC. This gives the protein CASSPPRQQETQYF.

This clonotype was recorded a few times. The chain has TRBV5-4 and TRBJ2-2; 8 nucleotides align to TRBD2. Germline V lookup: CDR1 SGHNT, CDR2 YYREEE (reference sequence). V gave up 1 base and J gave up 0 bases; unmatched junction bases: 2. The CDR3 sequence is 16 residues long. This CDR3 reads CASSLKLAANTGELFF. The DNA for the CDR3 is TGTGCCAGCAGCTTGAAACTAGCGGCGAACACCGGGGAGCTGTTTTTT.

This clonotype was counted many times. This sequence joins TRBV7-9 and TRBJ1-1; D gene ambiguous. Deletions cut 3 bases from V and 0 bases from J, with 8 bases between. Germline V gene sequence: CDR1 SEHNR, CDR2 FQNEAQ (reference sequence). This CDR3 spans 14 amino acids. The CDR3 here is CASSFWALNTEAFF. The CDR3, as DNA: TGTGCCAGCAGCTTTTGGGCCTTGAACACTGAAGCTTTCTTT.